The 18 T cell receptor beta chains below come from one sample, sequenced in a study of T cells in Graves' hyperthyroidism and ophthalmopathy. Authors of the study amplified TCR beta CDR3 regions from RNA transcripts. Using the HTBI primer set, a first-round RT-PCR was run on the TCR CDR3. MiXCR was run by TCRdb on the multiplex PCR reads, yielding one entry per CDR3 protein. The sample records about 420,000 distinct CDR3 sequences, roughly 15% being singletons. The sequenced sample was blood. All receptors derive from a woman younger than 30 with Graves' hyperthyroidism.

This chain connects TRBV6-1 to TRBJ2-3, with D possibly being TRBD2 (5 bases). Per germline, CDR1 MNHNS and CDR2 SASEGT. CDR3 length: 14 amino acids. V shed 5 bases and J shed 4 bases, with 13 bases lying between them. Here the CDR3 DNA reads TGTGCCAGCAGTCTCCAGACTACTTCAGATACGCAGTATTTT. This encodes CASSLQTTSDTQYF.

The chain uses TRBV30 and TRBJ2-1; TRBD2 matches 7 bases. The J segment lost 9 bases and the V segment lost 0 bases, leaving 8 bases of the junction unmatched. This CDR3 contains 14 residues. Looked up from germline, CDR1 is GTSNPN and CDR2 is SVGIG (reference sequence). The CDR3 DNA follows: TGTGCCTGGAGTGTACGGCGGGAGCTAGCTGAGCAGTTCTTC. Residues: CAWSVRRELAEQFF.

Many counts were recorded for this clonotype. The rearrangement joins TRBV2 to TRBJ2-1; 11 bases map to TRBD1. The CDR3 contains 15 residues. CDR1 and CDR2 (germline): SNHLY, FYNNEI. The V segment lost 2 bases and the J segment 9 bases; nucleotides outside the gene matches: 6. The CDR3 bases are TGTGCCAGCAGTGAATTGGGACAGGGGGGTAGTGAGCAGTTCTTC. It encodes CASSELGQGGSEQFF.

This clonotype was counted many times. The V and J genes are TRBV29-1 and TRBJ2-2; the match to TRBD1 covers 10 bases. There are 15 residues in the CDR3. J was trimmed by 5 bases and V by 0 bases; bases with no gene match: 3. Germline CDR1 is SQVTM and CDR2 is ANQGSEA. CDR3 coding DNA: TGCAGCGTTGAAGACGGGACAGGGGTAACCGGGGAGCTGTTTTTT. It codes for CSVEDGTGVTGELFF.

This clonotype was seen many times. V usage is TRBV27 and J usage is TRBJ2-7; TRBD2 agrees at 11 bases. V shed 5 bases and J 5 bases; nucleotides not matched to a gene: 5. Per germline, CDR1 MNHEY and CDR2 SMNVEV (reference sequence). This CDR3 is built from 14 residues. This CDR3 reads CASSGLAGNDEQYF. CDR3 bases: TGTGCCAGCAGTGGACTAGCGGGTAACGACGAGCAGTACTTC.

This clonotype was seen a handful of times. The chain links TRBV29-1 to TRBJ1-2, with TRBD1 as a possible D gene (5 bases). Germline lookup yields CDR1 SQVTM and CDR2 ANQGSEA. With 3 bases removed from V and 4 bases from J, the gap between germline ends came to 12 bases. The CDR3 contains 13 residues. Written as DNA, the CDR3 is TGCAGCGTTGAGGGGGATGGCTTCTATGGCTACACCTTC. Its protein product is CSVEGDGFYGYTF. Drawing the rest from reference TRBV29-1 and TRBJ1-2, the complete variable domain is SAVISQKPSRDICQRGTSLTIQCQVDSQVTMMFWYRQQPGQSLTLIATANQGSEATYESGFVIDKFPISRPNLTFSTLTVSNMSPEDSSIYLCSVEGDGFYGYTFGSGTRLTVV.

This clonotype came up many times. CDR3 region: CASRVASPSTDTQYF. Written as DNA, the CDR3 is TGTGCCAGCAGGGTGGCTAGCCCGAGCACAGATACGCAGTATTTT. The chain joins TRBV6-1 to TRBJ2-3, with D possibly being TRBD2 (5 bases). V lost 6 bases and J 0 bases, leaving 13 bases between the germline ends. In germline, CDR1 is MNHNS, CDR2 SASEGT. CDR3 length equals 15 residues.

The sample holds many counts of this clonotype. V gene TRBV2 combines with J gene TRBJ2-1, with 9 bases lining up with TRBD2. Looked up from germline, CDR1 is SNHLY and CDR2 is FYNNEI. The CDR3 has 16 residues. V lost 1 base, J lost 4 bases, and 5 bases stayed unmatched. The CDR3 loop is CASSEVRLAVYNEQFF. CDR3 nucleotide sequence: TGTGCCAGCAGTGAAGTAAGACTAGCGGTTTACAATGAGCAGTTCTTC.

This clonotype was detected only a few times. Being one base from a much bigger clone, this may be a read error. This chain uses TRBV27 with TRBJ1-1; D is ambiguous. CDR1 and CDR2 from the germline V gene are MNHEY and SMNVEV (reference sequence). The germline V and J ends were trimmed by 2 bases and 6 bases, with 13 bases remaining between them. The CDR3 length is 14 residues. The CDR3 nucleotides read TGTGCCAGCAGTTTAAGGCGATCGACTTCTGAAGCTTTCTTT. It yields the protein CASSLRRSTSEAFF.

This clonotype was counted ten times or more. The gene calls are TRBV11-2 and TRBJ1-1; D uncertain. Germline V gene lookup returns CDR1 SGHAT and CDR2 FQNNGV. Trimming took off 7 bases at V and 5 bases at J, with 17 bases between the two ends. This CDR3 is built from 14 residues. The CDR3 reads CASISVEGETEAFF. The CDR3 bases are TGTGCCAGCATTTCAGTAGAGGGTGAAACTGAAGCTTTCTTT. Complete variable domain (other parts from reference TRBV11-2 and TRBJ1-1): EAGVAQSPRYKIIEKRQSVAFWCNPISGHATLYWYQQILGQGPKLLIQFQNNGVVDDSQLPKDRFSAERLKGVDSTLKIQPAKLEDSAVYLCASISVEGETEAFFGQGTRLTVV.

This clonotype was seen more than once but under ten times. The rearrangement joins TRBV19 to TRBJ1-1; no definite D call. This CDR3 comprises 14 residues. Per the germline V gene, CDR1 is LNHDA and CDR2 is SQIVND (reference sequence). Trimming pared 3 bases from V and 9 bases from J, leaving 17 bases between. The CDR3 here is CASSILTGYPQAFF. CDR3 bases: TGTGCCAGTAGTATTTTGACCGGGTATCCTCAAGCTTTCTTT.

This clonotype was counted ten times or more. The gene calls are TRBV2 and TRBJ1-5, with D perhaps matching TRBD1 (6 bases). This CDR3 has 16 residues. The germline V gene encodes CDR1 SNHLY and CDR2 FYNNEI. V dropped 8 bases and J dropped 0 bases, with 17 bases sitting between them. This CDR3 is CASRGLTGNSNQPQHF. The CDR3, as DNA: TGTGCCAGCCGGGGGTTGACAGGAAATAGCAATCAGCCCCAGCATTTT. Full variable domain (missing parts from reference TRBV2 and TRBJ1-5): EPEVTQTPSHQVTQMGQEVILRCVPISNHLYFYWYRQILGQKVEFLVSFYNNEISEKSEIFDDQFSVERPDGSNFTLKIRSTKLEDSAMYFCASRGLTGNSNQPQHFGDGTRLSIL.

This clonotype was picked up many times. CDR3 sequence: CAWSPHEGNEQFF. The CDR3 region has the DNA TGTGCCTGGAGTCCCCACGAGGGCAATGAGCAGTTCTTC. This chain uses TRBV30 with TRBJ2-1; D might be TRBD2 (5 bases). The CDR3 has 13 residues. Germline CDR1 and CDR2: GTSNPN and SVGIG (reference sequence). With 2 bases removed from V and 6 bases from J, the gap between germline ends came to 11 bases.

This clonotype was seen a few times. The rearrangement links TRBV27 to TRBJ2-1; D possibly corresponds to TRBD2 (5 bases). With 6 bases removed from V and 5 bases from J, the gap between germline ends came to 20 bases. This CDR3 contains 16 residues. Germline-derived CDR1 and CDR2 are MNHEY and SMNVEV (reference sequence). CDR3 bases: TGTGCCAGCAGCCGGGGTATCGGGCCGCAGGACAATGAGCAGTTCTTC. Protein: CASSRGIGPQDNEQFF.

The chain has TRBV9 and TRBJ1-6; TRBD1 matches at 8 bases. Germline V CDR1 and CDR2: SGDLS, YYNGEE. This CDR3 has 16 residues. The V gene end was trimmed by 4 bases and the J gene end by 8 bases; junction bases not matched to a gene: 11. CDR3 DNA: TGTGCCAGCAGCAAAGACCCTCACAGGGGGGATTCACCCCTCCACTTT. Residues: CASSKDPHRGDSPLHF.

This clonotype was recorded at least ten times. The chain recombines TRBV10-1 with TRBJ1-2, with a possible D match to TRBD1 (6 bases). CDR3 length equals 15 residues. Germline-derived CDR1 and CDR2 are WNHNN and SYGVQD (reference sequence). The V gene lost 1 base and the J gene lost 3 bases, with 12 bases spanning the gap. As DNA, the CDR3 is TGCGCCAGCAGTGAGTGGGGGCGCAGGGACTATGGCTACACCTTC. It codes for CASSEWGRRDYGYTF.

As concerns this clonotype: No conserved phenylalanine or tryptophan ends this CDR3, so it is likely a read error. The J gene is TRBJ2-7, the V gene TRBV6-1; D remains ambiguous. V shed 4 bases and J shed 1 base, with 11 bases lying between them. CDR1 and CDR2 from the germline V gene are MNHNS and SASEGT. CDR3 size: 14 residues. This chain's CDR3 is CASSVWTESYEQYL. DNA for the CDR3: TGTGCCAGCAGTGTTTGGACGGAATCCTACGAGCAGTACCTC.

This clonotype was counted a few times. The CDR3 coding sequence is TGCGCCAGCAGCCATCGACAGGGGACGGACACCGGGGAGCTGTTTTTT. It encodes CASSHRQGTDTGELFF. The V and J genes are TRBV4-1 and TRBJ2-2; 8 bases fit TRBD1. The V gene end was trimmed by 3 bases and the J gene end by 3 bases; junction bases not matched to a gene: 6. CDR1 and CDR2 from the germline V gene are MGHRA and YSYEKL. The CDR3 has 16 amino acids.